This entry lists 15 T cell receptor beta chains sequenced from one sample in a study of Graves' ophthalmopathy and Graves' hyperthyroidism. The TCR beta CDR3 regions underwent amplification from RNA transcripts. HTBI primers were used in a first-round RT-PCR, which preceded a second-round multiplex PCR. TCRdb independently ran MiXCR on the multiplex PCR reads; one entry per CDR3 protein. The profile shows about 410,000 distinct CDR3 sequences, approximately 20% of them singletons. The specimen sequenced was peripheral blood. The receptors originated from a woman under 30 with Graves' ophthalmopathy.

There are many counts of this clonotype. This chain uses TRBV6-2 or TRBV6-3 with TRBJ2-5; 10 positions agree with TRBD1. J was trimmed by 1 base and V by 7 bases; bases with no gene match: 6. The CDR3 extends over 15 amino acids. From germline, CDR1 is MNHEY and CDR2 SVGEGT. The CDR3 nucleotides are TGTGCCAGCACAGGACAGGGGGGTTCCCAAGAGACCCAGTACTTC. It is translated as CASTGQGGSQETQYF.

This clonotype was observed many times. The V and J genes are TRBV6-2 or TRBV6-3 and TRBJ2-7; perhaps TRBD2 as D (5 bases). CDR3 length: 14 amino acids. Trimming cost V 5 bases and J 0 bases, with 11 bases left between them. Germline V gene lookup returns CDR1 MNHEY and CDR2 SVGEGT. In DNA form, the CDR3 reads TGTGCCAGCAGTAGACTATTCAGCTCCTACGAGCAGTACTTC. This sequence encodes CASSRLFSSYEQYF.

This clonotype showed up many times. The chain links TRBV20-1 to TRBJ2-7; TRBD1 matches 10 bases. The length of the CDR3 is 16 residues. Germline-derived CDR1 and CDR2 are DFQATT and SNEGSKA (reference sequence). The trim removed 0 bases at V and 4 bases at J, leaving 9 bases unmatched. The CDR3 DNA sequence: TGCAGTGCTAGAGATGAGGACAGGGGGGGGAAATACGAGCAGTACTTC. Amino acids: CSARDEDRGGKYEQYF.

The genes are TRBV6-5 and TRBJ1-5, with D unresolved. V was shortened by 4 bases and J by 1 base, with 11 bases between the two germline ends. CDR3 length: 15 amino acids. Germline assignment: CDR1 MNHEY and CDR2 SVGAGI. CDR3 amino acids: CASSLMGSSNQPQHF. CDR3 nucleotides: TGTGCCAGCAGTTTGATGGGGTCGAGCAATCAGCCCCAGCATTTT.

This clonotype was found many times. The gene calls are TRBV6-5 and TRBJ1-2; D gene unclear. V was clipped by 4 bases and J by 2 bases, with 14 bases between them. Germline values: CDR1 MNHEY, CDR2 SVGAGI. This CDR3 contains 15 residues. CDR3: CASSSTLGGNYGYTF. DNA of the CDR3: TGTGCCAGCAGTTCAACCCTCGGAGGGAACTATGGCTACACCTTC.

Ten or more counts support this clonotype. This chain connects TRBV19 to TRBJ2-5, with a tentative D call TRBD2 (5 bases). V lost 5 bases, J lost 5 bases, and 12 bases lay in between. Per germline, CDR1 LNHDA and CDR2 SQIVND (reference sequence). The CDR3 loop spans 13 amino acids. The CDR3 loop reads CASSLRGRETQYF. CDR3 DNA sequence: TGTGCCAGTAGTCTCCGGGGTAGGGAGACCCAGTACTTC. The full variable domain, in which reference TRBV19 and TRBJ2-5 provide the parts outside the CDR3, is DGGITQSPKYLFRKEGQNVTLSCEQNLNHDAMYWYRQDPGQGLRLIYYSQIVNDFQKGDIAEGYSVSREKKESFPLTVTSAQKNPTAFYLCASSLRGRETQYFGPGTRLLVL.

This clonotype was counted at least ten times. The CDR3 is CASTWKTGELFF. CDR3 nucleotides: TGTGCCAGCACCTGGAAAACCGGGGAGCTGTTTTTT. The V call is TRBV5-6, the J call TRBJ2-2; D gene unclear. Deletions cut 6 bases from V and 5 bases from J, with 8 bases between. Per the germline V gene, CDR1 is SGHDT and CDR2 is YYEEEE. CDR3 length equals 12 residues.

V and J are TRBV6-1 and TRBJ1-1; the D is unclear. Trimming shortened V by 5 bases and J by 7 bases, and 8 bases separated the two germline ends. CDR3 length equals 11 residues. Germline V lookup: CDR1 MNHNS, CDR2 SASEGT. Here the CDR3 DNA reads TGTGCCAGCAGTCTCAGCAGTGAAGCTTTCTTT. It encodes CASSLSSEAFF.

In this sample, this clonotype turned up many times. V gene TRBV6-5 combines with J gene TRBJ1-5, with a possible D match to TRBD1 (5 bases). Germline CDR1 is MNHEY and CDR2 is SVGAGI. Trimming shortened V by 2 bases and J by 6 bases, and 8 bases separated the two germline ends. The CDR3 has 13 residues. The CDR3 bases are TGTGCCAGCAGTTACATCGGGGGTCAGCCCCAGCATTTT. Its protein product is CASSYIGGQPQHF.

V and J are TRBV7-2 and TRBJ2-5; no definite D call. CDR3 length: 15 amino acids. V shed 1 base and J shed 5 bases, with 14 bases lying between them. Germline V lookup: CDR1 SGHTA, CDR2 FQGNSA. CDR3 nucleotide sequence: TGTGCCAGCAGCTTAGTGTCTCAAAGGCCGGAGACCCAGTACTTC. It yields the protein CASSLVSQRPETQYF.

This clonotype was detected many times. The chain combines TRBV19 with TRBJ1-2, with 7 bases fitting TRBD1. The CDR3 has 14 amino acids. Germline-derived CDR1 and CDR2 are LNHDA and SQIVND (reference sequence). V was pared by 6 bases and J by 2 bases, with 6 bases of the junction left unmatched. The CDR3 protein is CASRWGTVNYGYTF. The CDR3 DNA sequence: TGTGCCAGTAGATGGGGGACAGTGAACTATGGCTACACCTTC.

This clonotype was found many times. The chain links TRBV6-1 to TRBJ1-6; TRBD1 matches at 10 bases. The length of the CDR3 is 15 residues. The V and J ends lost 4 bases and 7 bases, in that order; junction bases with no gene match: 4. Germline V CDR1 and CDR2: MNHNS, SASEGT. The CDR3: CASSGRTGGNSPLHF. The CDR3 nucleotides read TGTGCCAGCAGTGGCAGGACAGGGGGGAATTCACCCCTCCACTTT.

This clonotype was detected many times. The genes are TRBV7-3 and TRBJ2-2, with D possibly matching TRBD2 (5 bases). CDR1 is SGHTA, CDR2 FQGTGA, per germline. Trimming took off 2 bases at V and 4 bases at J, with 14 bases between the two ends. The CDR3 consists of 16 residues. Written as DNA, the CDR3 is TGTGCCAGCAGCTTATTCGGGGTCGCGAGCACCGGGGAGCTGTTTTTT. Translation gives CASSLFGVASTGELFF.

Comments on this clonotype: A read error may produce the germline difference seen at one junction end. This sequence joins TRBV6-1 and TRBJ2-7, with 8 bases matching TRBD2. CDR3 length: 13 amino acids. Germline V gives CDR1 MNHNS, CDR2 SASEGT. The CDR3 DNA reads as TGTGCCAGCAGGGACAGCCTTATTAGCGGGGACGACTTC. The encoded protein is CASRDSLISGDDF.

Many counts were recorded for this clonotype. The V call is TRBV4-1, the J call TRBJ2-7; no firm D call. This CDR3 has 16 amino acids. V gave up 0 bases and J gave up 1 base, with 13 bases separating them. The germline CDR1 and CDR2 sequences are MGHRA and YSYEKL. CDR3 in DNA: TGCGCCAGCAGCCAAGATCGGGCCAGCCCATCCTACGAGCAGTACTTC. Translating it yields CASSQDRASPSYEQYF.